The T cell receptor (beta chain) described here comes from a study of T-cell reconstitution after alpha-beta-depleted transplantation in children. This clonotype has just a few counts. Germline assignment: CDR1 SGHRS and CDR2 YFSETQ. The CDR3 is 16 residues long. V gave up 0 bases and J gave up 3 bases, with 15 bases separating them. Researchers prepared the TCRbeta library using unique molecular identifiers, the study reports. TCRdb called the PCR reads again in MiXCR, with one record for every CDR3 protein. The repertoire has about 980,000 distinct CDR3 sequences, roughly 31% of them found once; the top ten carry roughly 27%.

The chain carries TRBV5-1 and TRBJ1-1, with no clear D. This TCR came from a boy younger than two who had a stem cell transplant for SCID, so the T cells may come from the graft donor. This specimen consisted of PBMCs, mostly from graft donor cells, obtained 360 days after TCRalphabeta/CD19-depleted stem cell transplant. CDR3 DNA sequence: TGCGCCAGCAGCTTGGTGGGGATGCGAGAGTACACTGAAGCTTTCTTT. Its translation is CASSLVGMREYTEAFF.